Detailed here is one T cell receptor (beta chain). TCRdb's table, derived via immunoSEQ multiplex PCR, lists solely in-frame clones and lacks some. The sample includes approximately 85,000 clones, around 94% of them seen just once. This sample was included in a study of technical replicates of blood from four donors. Germline V CDR1 and CDR2: MGHDK, SYGVNS. CDR3 size: 16 residues. This chain connects TRBV25-1 to TRBJ2-7; perhaps TRBD2 as D (6 bases). Sequencing was carried out using T cells isolated from PBMCs. This sequence was found in a human donor in good health. CDR3 coding DNA: TGTGCTCTTTATGCGGGCAGCGCGAGACTAGGCTACGAGCAGTACTTC. Its translation: CALYAGSARLGYEQYF.